This entry lists 14 T cell receptor beta chains sequenced from one sample in a study of T cell responses to AZD1222 COVID-19 vaccine. Using immunoSEQ multiplex PCR, the repertoire was profiled, and TCRdb retains in-frame clones only, with some absent. The sample has about 180,000 clones, approximately 88% seen once. The sequences come from peripheral blood, collected on day 0 of AZD1222 vaccination. These receptors were taken from an adult in good health.

This rearrangement joins TRBV18 to TRBJ2-7; 7 bases match TRBD2. The CDR3 has 14 residues. Germline CDR1 reads KGHSH; CDR2 reads LQKENI. Unmatched junction bases numbered 3, after V lost 3 bases and J lost 1 base. CDR3 sequence reads: CASSPGLQSYEQYF. The CDR3, as DNA: TGTGCCAGCTCACCGGGACTACAGTCCTACGAGCAGTACTTC.

The gene calls are TRBV19 and TRBJ2-3; 8 bases are a match to TRBD2. Germline assignment: CDR1 LNHDA and CDR2 SQIVND (reference sequence). The V and J ends lost 1 base and 2 bases, in that order; junction bases with no gene match: 8. The CDR3 runs 17 residues. For the CDR3, the DNA is TGTGCCAGTAGTATAGCTGGTGGTAGCGGGATCACAGATACGCAGTATTTT. Translating it yields CASSIAGGSGITDTQYF.

V and J are TRBV7-9 and TRBJ2-7, with D perhaps matching TRBD1 or TRBD2 (5 bases each). The CDR3 loop spans 15 amino acids. From germline, CDR1 is SEHNR and CDR2 FQNEAQ (reference sequence). The ends were cut back, 1 base at V and 3 bases at J, with 13 bases in the middle. The CDR3 reads CASSLGFGTLYEQYF. The DNA of the CDR3 is TGTGCCAGCAGCTTAGGTTTCGGGACCCTCTACGAGCAGTACTTC.

V gene TRBV3-1 (or the pseudogene TRBV3-2) combines with J gene TRBJ1-1, with 11 bases fitting TRBD1. J was trimmed by 7 bases and V by 3 bases; bases with no gene match: 7. Germline CDR1 and CDR2: LGHDT and YNNKEL (reference sequence). The CDR3 runs to 15 residues. Here the CDR3 reads CASSQDRGRENEAFF. The DNA for the CDR3 is TGTGCCAGCAGCCAGGACAGGGGGCGTGAGAATGAAGCTTTCTTT.

The genes are TRBV30 and TRBJ1-1; 7 bases map to TRBD1. V lost 0 bases to trimming and J lost 3 bases; unmatched junction nucleotides: 22. Germline CDR1 is GTSNPN and CDR2 is SVGIG (reference sequence). The CDR3 has 20 amino acids. In DNA form, the CDR3 reads TGTGCCTGGAGTGTTTATCTAAGGAGGGGGCGCCGATACGGGGACACTGAAGCTTTCTTT. This encodes CAWSVYLRRGRRYGDTEAFF.

In this sample, this clone turned up once. The V gene is TRBV9, the J gene TRBJ1-2; D is perhaps TRBD1 (5 bases). Looked up from germline, CDR1 is SGDLS and CDR2 is YYNGEE. The CDR3 consists of 15 residues. Trimming took 0 bases from V and 4 from J, leaving 13 bases between them. The CDR3 nucleotides are TGTGCCAGCAGCGTAGGGAGAGGGGCCAGCTATGGCTACACCTTC. It codes for CASSVGRGASYGYTF.

The chain joins TRBV28 to TRBJ2-1; 11 bases fit TRBD2. This CDR3 comprises 15 residues. Germline CDR1 is MDHEN and CDR2 is SYDVKM. Trimming removed 6 bases from V and 9 bases from J; junction bases left unmatched: 10. The CDR3 DNA follows: TGTGCCAGCAGGCCTACTAGCGGGAGTTATGGTGAGCAGTTCTTC. This encodes CASRPTSGSYGEQFF.

CDR3 region: CASSHIGRGPDTQYF. For the CDR3, the DNA is TGTGCCAGCAGTCACATCGGCAGGGGTCCAGATACGCAGTATTTT. This rearrangement joins TRBV6-6 to TRBJ2-3, with D maybe TRBD1 (6 bases). The CDR3 has 15 residues. V was shortened by 5 bases and J by 4 bases, with 16 bases between the two germline ends. CDR1 and CDR2 from the germline V gene are MNHNY and SVGAGI (reference sequence).

The V and J genes are TRBV4-3 and TRBJ2-1; 15 bases line up with TRBD2. This CDR3 has 14 residues. Germline CDR1 LGHNA, CDR2 YSLEER. J was trimmed by 12 bases and V by 4 bases; bases with no gene match: 4. The CDR3 loop is CASSLGLAGGMQFF. The CDR3 DNA reads as TGCGCCAGCAGCCTTGGACTAGCGGGAGGGATGCAGTTCTTC.

V and J are TRBV9 and TRBJ1-6; D may be TRBD1 (5 bases). V dropped 2 bases and J dropped 5 bases, with 8 bases sitting between them. The germline gives CDR1 SGDLS, CDR2 YYNGEE. The CDR3 has 14 residues. The DNA for the CDR3 is TGTGCCAGCAGCGTCCGGGGGAATAATTCACCCCTCCACTTT. It codes for CASSVRGNNSPLHF. Full variable domain (outside the CDR3, taken from reference TRBV9 and TRBJ1-6): DSGVTQTPKHLITATGQRVTLRCSPRSGDLSVYWYQQSLDQGLQFLIQYYNGEERAKGNILERFSAQQFPDLHSELNLSSLELGDSALYFCASSVRGNNSPLHFGNGTRLTVT.

This chain joins TRBV3-1 (or the pseudogene TRBV3-2) and TRBJ1-2, with D tentatively TRBD1 (5 bases). CDR3 size: 17 residues. Germline values: CDR1 LGHDT, CDR2 YNNKEL (reference sequence). Deletions cut 4 bases from V and 2 bases from J, with 20 bases between. The CDR3 is CASSPFRDGRSNYGYTF. CDR3 sequence (DNA): TGTGCCAGCAGCCCCTTCCGGGACGGAAGATCAAACTATGGCTACACCTTC.

The V and J genes are TRBV6-5 and TRBJ1-5; possibly TRBD1 for D (5 bases). Trimming left V 7 bases short and J 4 bases short, with 14 bases between. Germline CDR1 reads MNHEY; CDR2 reads SVGAGI. The CDR3 extends over 14 amino acids. Written as DNA, the CDR3 is TGTGCCAGCACCTCGATCGGGGGGAATCAGCCCCAGCATTTT. Protein sequence: CASTSIGGNQPQHF.

The gene calls are TRBV7-9 and TRBJ1-3; D ambiguous. Germline V gene data show CDR1 as SEHNR and CDR2 as FQNEAQ (reference sequence). The CDR3 length is 12 residues. The V end was cut by 6 bases, the J end by 3 bases, with 6 bases between. CDR3 amino acids: CASRGNGNTIYF. DNA of the CDR3: TGTGCCAGCAGGGGGAATGGAAACACCATATATTTT.

The chain carries TRBV4-3 and TRBJ2-7; 10 positions match TRBD2. CDR3 length: 15 amino acids. Looked up from germline, CDR1 is LGHNA and CDR2 is YSLEER. With V trimmed by 3 bases and J by 3 bases, 5 bases remained unmatched. The CDR3 loop is CASSHGLAEIYEQYF. CDR3 nucleotide sequence: TGCGCCAGCAGCCACGGACTAGCGGAAATCTACGAGCAGTACTTC.